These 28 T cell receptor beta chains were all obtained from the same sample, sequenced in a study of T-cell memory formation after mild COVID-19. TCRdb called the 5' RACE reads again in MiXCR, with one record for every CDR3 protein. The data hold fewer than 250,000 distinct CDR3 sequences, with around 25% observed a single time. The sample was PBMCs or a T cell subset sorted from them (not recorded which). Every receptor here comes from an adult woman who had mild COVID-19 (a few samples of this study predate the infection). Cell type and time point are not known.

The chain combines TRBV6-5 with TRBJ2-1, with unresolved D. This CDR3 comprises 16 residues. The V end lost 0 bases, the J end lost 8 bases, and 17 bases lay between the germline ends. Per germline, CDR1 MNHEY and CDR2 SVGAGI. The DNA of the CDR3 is TGTGCCAGCAGTTACTCGGCGCTAGTTAGGGCCGATGAGCAGTTCTTC. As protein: CASSYSALVRADEQFF.

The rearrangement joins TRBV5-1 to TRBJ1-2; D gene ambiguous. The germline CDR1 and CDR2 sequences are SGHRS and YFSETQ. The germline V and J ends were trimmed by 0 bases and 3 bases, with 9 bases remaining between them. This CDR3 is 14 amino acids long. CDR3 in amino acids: CASSLDPTDYGYTF. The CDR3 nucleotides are TGCGCCAGCAGCTTGGACCCCACGGACTATGGCTACACCTTC.

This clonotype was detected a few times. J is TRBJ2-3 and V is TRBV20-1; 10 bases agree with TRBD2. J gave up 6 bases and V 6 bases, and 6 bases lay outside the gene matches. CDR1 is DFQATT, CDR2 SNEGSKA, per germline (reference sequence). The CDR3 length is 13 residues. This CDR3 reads CSAEPSGGDTQYF. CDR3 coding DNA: TGCAGTGCAGAACCTAGCGGGGGTGATACGCAGTATTTT.

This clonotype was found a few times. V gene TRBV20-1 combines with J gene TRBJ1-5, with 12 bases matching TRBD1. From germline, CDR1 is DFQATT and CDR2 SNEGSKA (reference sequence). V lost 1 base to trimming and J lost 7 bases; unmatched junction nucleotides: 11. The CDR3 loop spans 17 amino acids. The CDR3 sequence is CSARGTGTGGEGQPQHF. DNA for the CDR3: TGCAGTGCTAGAGGAACCGGGACAGGGGGCGAAGGGCAGCCCCAGCATTTT.

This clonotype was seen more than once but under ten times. The CDR3 DNA sequence: TGTGCCAGCAGGGCCACGACAGGGGCAGATACGCAGTATTTT. Protein: CASRATTGADTQYF. This chain joins TRBV2 and TRBJ2-3; 8 positions match TRBD1. Germline CDR1 SNHLY, CDR2 FYNNEI. The CDR3 runs 14 residues. J lost 4 bases, V lost 6 bases, and 6 bases had no gene match.

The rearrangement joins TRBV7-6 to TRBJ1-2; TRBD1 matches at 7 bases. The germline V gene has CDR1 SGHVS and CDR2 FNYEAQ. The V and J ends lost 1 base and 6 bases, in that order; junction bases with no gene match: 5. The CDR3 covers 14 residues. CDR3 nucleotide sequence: TGTGCCAGCAGCTTAGGCGAGGGGGCCCATGGCTACACCTTC. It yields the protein CASSLGEGAHGYTF. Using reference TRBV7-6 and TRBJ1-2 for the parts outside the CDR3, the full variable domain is GAGVSQSPRYKVTKRGQDVALRCDPISGHVSLYWYRQALGQGPEFLTYFNYEAQQDKSGLPNDRFSAERPEGSISTLTIQRTEQRDSAMYRCASSLGEGAHGYTFGSGTRLTVV.

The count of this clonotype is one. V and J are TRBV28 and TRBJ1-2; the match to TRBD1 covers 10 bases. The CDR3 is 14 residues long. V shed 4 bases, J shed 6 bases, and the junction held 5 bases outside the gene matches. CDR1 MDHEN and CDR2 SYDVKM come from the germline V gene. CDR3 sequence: CASSSRDRGHGYTF. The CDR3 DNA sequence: TGTGCCAGCAGTTCCCGGGACAGGGGCCATGGCTACACCTTC.

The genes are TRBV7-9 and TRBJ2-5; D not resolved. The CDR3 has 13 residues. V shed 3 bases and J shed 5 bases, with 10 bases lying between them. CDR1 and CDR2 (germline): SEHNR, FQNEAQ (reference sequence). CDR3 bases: TGTGCCAGCAGCTTTTTTGAATGGGAGACCCAGTACTTC. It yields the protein CASSFFEWETQYF.

The CDR3 DNA is TGTGCCAGTAGTATAGCTACCCCAGATACGCAGTATTTT. Its protein product is CASSIATPDTQYF. This chain connects TRBV19 to TRBJ2-3; D gene uncertain. From germline, CDR1 is LNHDA and CDR2 SQIVND (reference sequence). This CDR3 is 13 amino acids long. Trimming took 1 base from V and 4 from J, leaving 6 bases between them.

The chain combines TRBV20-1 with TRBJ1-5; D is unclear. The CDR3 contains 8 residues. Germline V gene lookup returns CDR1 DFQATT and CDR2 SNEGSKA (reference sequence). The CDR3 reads CRNQPQHF. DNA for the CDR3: TGCAGAAATCAGCCCCAGCATTTT.

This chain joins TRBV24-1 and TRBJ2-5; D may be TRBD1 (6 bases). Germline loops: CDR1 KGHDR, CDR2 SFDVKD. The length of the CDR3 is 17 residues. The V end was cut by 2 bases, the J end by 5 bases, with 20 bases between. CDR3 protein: CATSDSFSVGAWETQYF. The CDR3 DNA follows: TGTGCCACCAGTGATTCCTTCAGCGTGGGGGCATGGGAGACCCAGTACTTC.

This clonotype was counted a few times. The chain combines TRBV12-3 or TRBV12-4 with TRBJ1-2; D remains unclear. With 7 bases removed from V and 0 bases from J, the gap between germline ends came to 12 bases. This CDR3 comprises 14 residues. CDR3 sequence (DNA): TGTGCCAGCACCCAAAGGGTGCCTAACTATGGCTACACCTTC. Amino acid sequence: CASTQRVPNYGYTF.

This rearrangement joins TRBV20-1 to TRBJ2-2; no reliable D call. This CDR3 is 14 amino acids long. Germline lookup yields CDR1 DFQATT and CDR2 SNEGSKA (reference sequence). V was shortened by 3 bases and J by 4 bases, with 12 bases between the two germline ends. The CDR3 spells CSASPYLGTGELFF. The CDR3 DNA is TGCAGTGCTAGTCCATACCTGGGCACCGGGGAGCTGTTTTTT.

The CDR3 sequence is CASSLDSLSSTDTQYF. CDR3 in DNA: TGCGCCAGCAGCTTAGACAGCCTATCTAGCACAGATACGCAGTATTTT. The chain recombines TRBV5-1 with TRBJ2-3; possibly TRBD1 for D (5 bases). The germline CDR1 and CDR2 sequences are SGHRS and YFSETQ. The CDR3 sequence is 16 residues long. V was cut by 2 bases and J by 0 bases, with 13 bases left in between. Full variable domain (outside the CDR3, taken from reference TRBV5-1 and TRBJ2-3): KAGVTQTPRYLIKTRGQQVTLSCSPISGHRSVSWYQQTPGQGLQFLFEYFSETQRNKGNFPGRFSGRQFSNSRSEMNVSTLELGDSALYLCASSLDSLSSTDTQYFGPGTRLTVL.

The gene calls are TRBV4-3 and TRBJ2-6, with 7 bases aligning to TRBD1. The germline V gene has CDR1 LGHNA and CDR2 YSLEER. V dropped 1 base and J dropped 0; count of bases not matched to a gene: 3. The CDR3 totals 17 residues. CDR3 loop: CASSQGQGSSGANVLTF. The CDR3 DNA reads TGCGCCAGCAGCCAAGGACAGGGCAGCTCTGGGGCCAACGTCCTGACTTTC.

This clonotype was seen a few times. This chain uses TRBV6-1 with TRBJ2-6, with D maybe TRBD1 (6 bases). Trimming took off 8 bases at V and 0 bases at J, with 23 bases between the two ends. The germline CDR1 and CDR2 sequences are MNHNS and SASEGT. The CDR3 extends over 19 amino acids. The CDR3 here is CASSQIVRTAISGANVLTF. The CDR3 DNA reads TGTGCCAGCTCCCAAATTGTGAGGACAGCCATCTCTGGGGCCAACGTCCTGACTTTC.

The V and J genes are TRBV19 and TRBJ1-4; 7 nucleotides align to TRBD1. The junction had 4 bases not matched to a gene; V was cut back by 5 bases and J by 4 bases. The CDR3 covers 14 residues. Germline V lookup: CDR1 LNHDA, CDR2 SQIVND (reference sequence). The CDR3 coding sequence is TGTGCCAGTAGTCCTCGACAGGGTAATGAAAAACTGTTTTTT. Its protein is CASSPRQGNEKLFF.

The CDR3 region has the DNA TGTGCCTGGAGTAGGGCCGGTAATGAAAAACTGTTTTTT. It yields the protein CAWSRAGNEKLFF. The rearrangement links TRBV30 to TRBJ1-4; D gene uncertain. V lost 2 bases, J lost 4 bases, and 8 bases lay in between. Germline V gene sequence: CDR1 GTSNPN, CDR2 SVGIG (reference sequence). There are 13 residues in the CDR3.

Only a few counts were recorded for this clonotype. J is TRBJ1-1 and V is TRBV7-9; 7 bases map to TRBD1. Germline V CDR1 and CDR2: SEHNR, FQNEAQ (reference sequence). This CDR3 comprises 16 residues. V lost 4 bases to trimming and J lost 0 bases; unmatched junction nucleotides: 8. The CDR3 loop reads CASSSAGGLMNTEAFF. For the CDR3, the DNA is TGTGCCAGCAGCTCCGCAGGGGGGCTGATGAACACTGAAGCTTTCTTT.

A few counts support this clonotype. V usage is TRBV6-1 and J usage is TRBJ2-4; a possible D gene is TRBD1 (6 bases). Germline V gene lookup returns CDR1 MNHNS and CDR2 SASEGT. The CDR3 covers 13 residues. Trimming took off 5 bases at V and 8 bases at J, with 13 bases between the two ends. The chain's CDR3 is CASSRQVEDIQYF. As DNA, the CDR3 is TGTGCCAGCAGTAGACAGGTCGAAGACATTCAGTACTTC.

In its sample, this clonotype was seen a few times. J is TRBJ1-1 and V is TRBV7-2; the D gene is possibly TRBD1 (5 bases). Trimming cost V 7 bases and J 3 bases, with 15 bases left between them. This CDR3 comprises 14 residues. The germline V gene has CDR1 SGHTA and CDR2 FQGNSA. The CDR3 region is CASIIGQGHTEAFF. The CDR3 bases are TGTGCCAGCATCATAGGGCAGGGCCACACTGAAGCTTTCTTT.

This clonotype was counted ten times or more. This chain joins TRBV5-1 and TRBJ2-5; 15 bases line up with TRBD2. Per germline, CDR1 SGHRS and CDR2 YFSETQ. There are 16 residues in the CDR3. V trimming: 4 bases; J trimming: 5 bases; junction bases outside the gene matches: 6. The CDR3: CASSPGLAGGQETQYF. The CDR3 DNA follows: TGCGCCAGCAGCCCGGGACTAGCGGGAGGACAGGAGACCCAGTACTTC.

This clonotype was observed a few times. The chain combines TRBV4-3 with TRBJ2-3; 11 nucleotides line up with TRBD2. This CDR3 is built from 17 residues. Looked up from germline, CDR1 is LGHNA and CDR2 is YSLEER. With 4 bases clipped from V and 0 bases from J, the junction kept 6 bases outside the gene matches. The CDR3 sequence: CASSPRRTSGSTDTQYF. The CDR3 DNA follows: TGCGCCAGCAGCCCCCGTCGGACTAGCGGGAGCACAGATACGCAGTATTTT.

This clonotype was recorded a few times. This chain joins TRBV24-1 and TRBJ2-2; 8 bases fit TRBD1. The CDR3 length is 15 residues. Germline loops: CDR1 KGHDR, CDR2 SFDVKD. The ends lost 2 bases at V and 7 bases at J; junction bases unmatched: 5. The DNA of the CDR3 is TGTGCCACCAGTGATTCGGGACAGGCCGGCGGGGAGCTGTTTTTT. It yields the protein CATSDSGQAGGELFF.

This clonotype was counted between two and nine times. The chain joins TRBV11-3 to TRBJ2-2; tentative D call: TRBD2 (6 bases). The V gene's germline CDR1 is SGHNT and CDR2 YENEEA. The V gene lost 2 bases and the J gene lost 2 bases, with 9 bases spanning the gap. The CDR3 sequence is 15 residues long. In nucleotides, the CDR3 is TGTGCCAGCAGCTTACGGGACTTTAACACCGGGGAGCTGTTTTTT. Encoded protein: CASSLRDFNTGELFF.

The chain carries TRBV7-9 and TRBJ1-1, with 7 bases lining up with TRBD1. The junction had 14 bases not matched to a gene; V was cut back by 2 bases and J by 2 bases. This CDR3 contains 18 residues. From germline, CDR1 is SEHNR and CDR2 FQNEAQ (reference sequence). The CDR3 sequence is CASSLYGVWDSVNTEAFF. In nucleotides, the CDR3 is TGTGCCAGCAGCTTATACGGAGTATGGGACAGCGTAAACACTGAAGCTTTCTTT.

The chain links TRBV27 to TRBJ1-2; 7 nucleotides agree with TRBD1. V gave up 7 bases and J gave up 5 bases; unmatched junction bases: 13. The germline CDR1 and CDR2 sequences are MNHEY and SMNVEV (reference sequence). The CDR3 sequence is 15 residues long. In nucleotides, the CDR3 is TGTGCCAGCACCTTATCCGGGACAGCCCTTTATGGCTACACCTTC. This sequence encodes CASTLSGTALYGYTF.

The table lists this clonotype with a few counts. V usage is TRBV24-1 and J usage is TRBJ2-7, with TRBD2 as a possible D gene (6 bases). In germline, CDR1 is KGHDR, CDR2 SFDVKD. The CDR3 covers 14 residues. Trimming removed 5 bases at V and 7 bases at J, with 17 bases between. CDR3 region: CATSGAGRSNEQYF. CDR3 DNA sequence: TGTGCCACCAGTGGGGCAGGGAGGAGCAATGAGCAGTACTTC.